This TCR beta chain was found in a study of cytomegalovirus exposure and HLA in healthy donors. The study's findings and limits: Reports state that TCR beta sequences accurately predicted most subjects' HLA-A and HLA-B alleles. Excluded were some V segments that proved indistinguishable, including TRBV6-2 and TRBV6-3.

Looked up from germline, CDR1 is MNHEY and CDR2 is SMNVEV (reference sequence). V was cut by 2 bases and J by 4 bases, with 8 bases left in between. The CDR3 totals 14 residues. Note on this clone: As yet, its antigen is unknown.

Healthy bone marrow donors made up the cohort. It was with 60 Vbeta and 13 Jbeta primers that the PCR ran. TCRdb's copy holds only in-frame clones and misses some; the assay was immunoSEQ multiplex PCR. The sample has some 240,000 clones, 78% seen once. The sequence derives from a male donor in good health and CMV-seronegative. This rearrangement joins TRBV27 to TRBJ1-4; tentatively, D is TRBD1 (5 bases). The sample consisted of PBMCs. CDR3 sequence (DNA): TGTGCCAGCAGTTTAAGACAGTTTAATGAAAAACTGTTTTTT. This encodes CASSLRQFNEKLFF.